The entry that follows covers one T cell receptor (beta chain) sequence. There is no known antigen for this receptor. No base-level quality is on record; no much larger clone is a single base apart. These data are taken from a study of identical twins (dated by TCRdb to the mid-2010s). Regarding the complete study: The study deep-sequenced TCR alpha and beta repertoires from monozygotic twins, unrelated adults of various ages and cord blood to test whether fetal clonotypes persist. To rule out contamination, the twin experiments were replicated at different times with different library preparation protocols. What the research found in general, with its limitations: Abundant cord blood beta clonotypes carried fewer insertions; young adult naive repertoires showed a weaker similar trend, while memory repertoires showed none. In beta out-of-frame sequences, excess twin sharing was weaker, because having fewer shared sequences lowered the signal-to-noise ratio. Zero-insertion analyses could be partly confounded by invariant T cells such as MAIT and iNKT, although diverse VJ usage argued against such confounding for most clonotypes. Out-of-frame TCR alpha sequences shared between twins showed an excess of low generation-probability sequences compared with coincidental sharing between unrelated individuals. Because the same donors could not be followed over many years, the conclusions relied on cross-sectional statistical analysis. Recombination models systematically underestimated out-of-frame TCR alpha sharing in monozygotic twins but agreed with sharing between unrelated individuals.

All donors were healthy Caucasians. Trimming takes 6 bases off V and 0 bases off J; junction bases not matched to a gene: 5. From the germline V gene, CDR1 is SGHRS and CDR2 is YFSETQ. The CDR3 runs 16 amino acids, cysteine and phenylalanine included. The sequence is cut down to CDR3 DNA, 48 bases in frame from base 1. The library relied on 5' RACE. These reads were obtained on an Illumina HiSeq 2000. A universal primer binding site was added through template switching, and the final cDNA carried a unique molecular identifier so that TCR cDNA molecules could be counted accurately. Specific primers in the conserved constant-segment region were used to synthesize first-strand cDNA for the TCR alpha and beta chains. To control for contamination, every cDNA library was double barcoded, receiving both a SMART-Mk sample barcode and Illumina barcodes. TruSeq adapter sequences and Illumina sample barcodes were added in two successive PCR steps. The Illumina HiSeq platform was used with custom primers to sequence TCR alpha and beta cDNA libraries. As for how the authors treated the data: Raw reads were processed with MiGEC to extract unique molecular identifiers, and MiXCR was used to determine CDR3 positions. Recombination models were inferred per individual with the repgenHMM and IGoR tools using an EM algorithm. The tcR package in R was used for shared clonotype analysis, with sharing normalized by the product of cloneset sizes. To study raw recombination free of thymic and clonal selection effects, out-of-frame nonproductive sequences were analyzed. TCRdb ran its own pipeline on the public reads, namely fastp trimming at Q25 and MiXCR clone calling, and kept in-frame beta chains. Each entry merges the rows of one CDR3 protein and shows their most common DNA and genes. TCRdb's processing, not the authors' own work, is the source of the V and J calls. Across this sample there are roughly 1,500,000 distinct CDR3 sequences, with about 31% seen only once. Under 0.35% of the sample comes from the top ten.

The source material was cord blood. The receptor chain draws on TRBV5-1 and TRBJ2-2, with 10 bases in between that match TRBD2. This receptor was taken from a newborn girl in good health. For the CDR3, the sequence is CASTRTSGSNTGELFF. The nucleotide sequence is TGCGCCAGCACCCGGACTAGCGGATCGAACACCGGGGAGCTGTTTTTT.